Below are 25 T cell receptor beta chains sequenced from a single sample in a study of beta chain features in type 1 diabetes. Of the isolated RNA, all was reverse transcribed, and so the sequenced material was expressed TCRB transcripts. Using immunoSEQ multiplex PCR, the repertoire was profiled, and TCRdb retains in-frame clones only, with some absent. The profile covers 200,000 to 250,000 clones, with approximately 11% appearing a single time and about 1.2% taken by the ten largest. Material: central memory CD4+ T cells from blood. These TCRs come from a man aged 18 to 30 in good health.

The chain joins TRBV7-9 to TRBJ2-1; 9 bases fit TRBD2. Germline CDR1 and CDR2: SEHNR and FQNEAQ (reference sequence). This CDR3 comprises 14 residues. V gave up 1 base and J gave up 5 bases; unmatched junction bases: 0. The CDR3, as DNA: TGTGCCAGCAGCTTAGGGACTAGCGACAATGAGCAGTTCTTC. Translation: CASSLGTSDNEQFF.

V is TRBV30 and J is TRBJ2-1, with 9 positions matching TRBD2. Trimming cost V 4 bases and J 3 bases; bases outside gene matches: 4. In germline, CDR1 is GTSNPN, CDR2 SVGIG (reference sequence). The CDR3 is 14 residues long. The CDR3 DNA is TGTGCCTGGATTAGCGGGAGTGGCTACAATGAGCAGTTCTTC. Translated: CAWISGSGYNEQFF.

This clone has only a few counts. The chain has TRBV11-2 and TRBJ2-1; D is ambiguous. The V end lost 2 bases, the J end lost 6 bases, and 17 bases lay between the germline ends. This CDR3 comprises 16 residues. Germline V gene lookup returns CDR1 SGHAT and CDR2 FQNNGV. Written as DNA, the CDR3 is TGTGCCAGCAGCTTAAACGGCGCGGCAGTTTTCAATGAGCAGTTCTTC. Protein product: CASSLNGAAVFNEQFF.

The V and J genes are TRBV6-5 and TRBJ2-5; weak D call: TRBD2 (6 bases). The V gene's germline CDR1 is MNHEY and CDR2 SVGAGI. V lost 4 bases and J lost 1, with 10 bases in between. The CDR3 spans 14 residues. In DNA form, the CDR3 reads TGTGCCAGCAGTTTTGCGGGGCTCCAAGAGACCCAGTACTTC. It codes for CASSFAGLQETQYF.

This clone was detected a few times. The chain employs TRBV25-1 and TRBJ2-5, with D perhaps matching TRBD2 (6 bases). Germline V gives CDR1 MGHDK, CDR2 SYGVNS. This CDR3 contains 13 residues. V dropped 6 bases and J dropped 9 bases, with 17 bases sitting between them. CDR3 protein: CASRTGVGGAQYF. CDR3 DNA: TGTGCCAGCAGGACGGGGGTAGGAGGGGCCCAGTACTTC. Based on the CDR3 plus reference TRBV25-1 and TRBJ2-5, the full variable domain is EADIYQTPRYLVIGTGKKITLECSQTMGHDKMYWYQQDPGMELHLIHYSYGVNSTEKGDLSSESTVSRIRTEHFPLTLESARPSHTSQYLCASRTGVGGAQYFGPGTRLLVL.

The chain has TRBV9 and TRBJ2-3; D possibly corresponds to TRBD1 (6 bases). The CDR3 runs to 14 residues. The germline CDR1 and CDR2 sequences are SGDLS and YYNGEE. Between the trimmed V and J ends, which lost 2 bases and 3 bases, there was a span of 10 bases. CDR3 loop: CASSVNRATDTQYF. The CDR3 region has the DNA TGTGCCAGCAGCGTGAACAGGGCTACAGATACGCAGTATTTT.

The chain combines TRBV4-1 with TRBJ2-3, with 8 bases fitting TRBD1. The J segment lost 4 bases and the V segment lost 5 bases, leaving 8 bases of the junction unmatched. Germline CDR1 MGHRA, CDR2 YSYEKL. This CDR3 has 15 residues. CDR3 nucleotide sequence: TGCGCCAGCAGCGCCGACAGGGGAAAGTCAGATACGCAGTATTTT. Protein product: CASSADRGKSDTQYF.

CDR3 in amino acids: CASSPPGQGNTGELFF. The DNA of the CDR3 is TGTGCCAGCTCACCACCCGGACAGGGGAACACCGGGGAGCTGTTTTTT. The chain has TRBV18 and TRBJ2-2; 8 bases match TRBD1. The CDR3 runs to 16 residues. From germline, CDR1 is KGHSH and CDR2 LQKENI. The J segment lost 1 base and the V segment lost 0 bases, leaving 1 base of the junction unmatched.

The CDR3 DNA follows: TGCAGCGTTGATACAGGGGGCACAGATACGCAGTATTTT. Translation: CSVDTGGTDTQYF. The rearrangement links TRBV29-1 to TRBJ2-3; 7 nucleotides line up with TRBD1. V dropped 3 bases and J dropped 1; count of bases not matched to a gene: 1. Germline values: CDR1 SQVTM, CDR2 ANQGSEA. CDR3 length: 13 residues.

The chain combines TRBV4-3 with TRBJ1-1; D is perhaps TRBD1 (5 bases). This CDR3 comprises 17 residues. V was clipped by 0 bases and J by 1 base, with 15 bases between them. Germline values: CDR1 LGHNA, CDR2 YSLEER. The CDR3, as DNA: TGCGCCAGCAGCCAAGATGTTGGGCTGGGGCGGAACACTGAAGCTTTCTTT. It yields the protein CASSQDVGLGRNTEAFF.

This clone was seen many times. This chain uses TRBV2 with TRBJ1-1; weak D call: TRBD1 (5 bases). CDR1 and CDR2 from the germline V gene are SNHLY and FYNNEI. Trimming took 7 bases from V and 1 from J, leaving 10 bases between them. This CDR3 region has 13 residues. The CDR3 DNA reads TGTGCCAGCACACAGGTTAGGAACACTGAAGCTTTCTTT. Its translation: CASTQVRNTEAFF.

This clone was counted between two and nine times. A read error likely explains this, since a far larger clone differs by one base. The same CDR3 is also encoded by other DNA sequences in this sample. V gene TRBV7-2 combines with J gene TRBJ1-5, with 7 positions matching TRBD1. This CDR3 has 14 amino acids. Per germline, CDR1 SGHTA and CDR2 FQGNSA. After removal of 4 bases from V and 10 bases from J, the junction contained 10 bases not matched to a gene. CDR3 region: CASSSGQVVLPQHF. CDR3 nucleotide sequence: TGTGCCAGCAGCTCCGGACAGGTGGTGCTTCCCCAGCATTTT.

This clone was observed many times. The V and J genes are TRBV28 and TRBJ2-3; D is possibly TRBD1 (5 bases). CDR3 length: 17 residues. CDR1 is MDHEN, CDR2 SYDVKM, per germline. Trimming stripped 5 bases from V and 4 bases from J, with 22 bases between. The CDR3 here is CASSPQTGAVHSDTQYF. The CDR3 DNA reads as TGTGCCAGCAGTCCTCAAACAGGTGCGGTCCACTCAGATACGCAGTATTTT.

V usage is TRBV10-3 and J usage is TRBJ2-3; possible D gene TRBD2, 5 bases. Germline V CDR1 and CDR2: ENHRY, SYGVKD. There are 16 residues in the CDR3. V lost 7 bases and J lost 0, with 17 bases in between. CDR3 sequence (DNA): TGTGCCATCACCCGAGATAGCGTCTCTAGCACAGATACGCAGTATTTT. Its protein product is CAITRDSVSSTDTQYF.

The chain couples TRBV19 to TRBJ1-4; TRBD1 might be the D (5 bases). V lost 5 bases and J lost 3, with 13 bases in between. Germline CDR1 is LNHDA and CDR2 is SQIVND (reference sequence). This CDR3 contains 15 residues. CDR3 residues: CASSPRAGPNEKLFF. The CDR3 DNA follows: TGTGCCAGTAGTCCGCGAGCGGGACCTAATGAAAAACTGTTTTTT.

On this clone: A junction boundary mismatches the germline segment, possibly from a read error. The chain couples TRBV4-1 to TRBJ1-5; the D is unclear. The CDR3 covers 15 residues. CDR1 MGHRA and CDR2 YSYEKL come from the germline V gene. The CDR3 region is CASSKEGSGNQPQHF. In DNA form, the CDR3 reads TGCGCCAGCAGCAAAGAGGGCAGCGGAAATCAGCCCCAGCATTTT.

This clone was counted only a few times. The rearrangement joins TRBV7-9 to TRBJ1-1; no clear D. The V gene's germline CDR1 is SEHNR and CDR2 FQNEAQ (reference sequence). This CDR3 comprises 12 residues. V lost 1 base and J 5 bases, leaving 5 bases between the germline ends. CDR3 protein: CASSLEETEAFF. In DNA, the CDR3 is TGTGCCAGCAGCTTAGAGGAAACTGAAGCTTTCTTT.

This clone has just a few counts. The chain joins TRBV23-1 to TRBJ2-7, with 7 bases lining up with TRBD1. Being an ORF, TRBV23-1 has a function that is uncertain. With 5 bases clipped from V and 6 bases from J, the junction kept 7 bases outside the gene matches. This CDR3 has 13 residues. In nucleotides, the CDR3 is TGCGCCAGCAGTGACTACAGGGGAACCGAGCAGTACTTC. This codes for CASSDYRGTEQYF.

The V and J genes are TRBV7-2 and TRBJ2-7; D is perhaps TRBD2 (5 bases). This CDR3 has 15 amino acids. Germline values: CDR1 SGHTA, CDR2 FQGNSA. The V and J ends lost 2 bases and 6 bases respectively, with 17 bases between them. Here the CDR3 DNA reads TGTGCCAGCAGCTTAAGGAGCGGAGAGGTCGGCGAGCAGTACTTC. Residues: CASSLRSGEVGEQYF.

This clone was counted only a few times. This chain links TRBV4-1 with TRBJ2-1; 8 bases agree with TRBD2. This CDR3 has 15 amino acids. V lost 1 base to trimming and J lost 9 bases; unmatched junction nucleotides: 8. Germline CDR1 reads MGHRA; CDR2 reads YSYEKL. The CDR3: CASSQAWREVVEQFF. In DNA form, the CDR3 reads TGCGCCAGCAGCCAAGCCTGGCGGGAGGTCGTTGAGCAGTTCTTC.

This clone was found a few times. The rearrangement uses TRBV25-1 and TRBJ2-1; TRBD1 matches 10 bases. V lost 2 bases and J lost 6; bases outside the gene matches: 7. Germline loops: CDR1 MGHDK, CDR2 SYGVNS. The CDR3 is 16 residues long. The CDR3 loop reads CASSETTGGSVNEQFF. CDR3 bases: TGTGCCAGCAGTGAAACGACAGGGGGCTCGGTCAATGAGCAGTTCTTC.

This sequence joins TRBV4-2 and TRBJ2-7; the D gene could be TRBD1 or TRBD2 (6 bases each). Trimming stripped 1 base from V and 1 base from J, with 11 bases between. Germline V gives CDR1 LGHNA, CDR2 YNFKEQ. The CDR3 length is 15 residues. This CDR3 is CASSQVGGPSYEQYF. The CDR3 DNA reads TGTGCCAGCAGCCAAGTTGGGGGGCCATCCTACGAGCAGTACTTC.

V gene TRBV7-9 combines with J gene TRBJ2-2; tentatively, D is TRBD1 (6 bases). The CDR3 is made up of 14 amino acids. Germline-derived CDR1 and CDR2 are SEHNR and FQNEAQ (reference sequence). V was pared by 5 bases and J by 8 bases, with 15 bases between. CDR3 loop: CASSENTGHGELFF. CDR3 DNA sequence: TGTGCCAGCAGCGAAAATACAGGGCATGGGGAGCTGTTTTTT.

The chain recombines TRBV9 with TRBJ2-5, with 10 bases identical to TRBD2. This CDR3 spans 17 amino acids. V gave up 0 bases and J gave up 1 base; unmatched junction bases: 6. CDR1 is SGDLS and CDR2 is YYNGEE in the germline V gene. CDR3 residues: CASSVGGTSVTQETQYF. The CDR3 DNA is TGTGCCAGCAGCGTAGGCGGGACTAGCGTAACCCAAGAGACCCAGTACTTC.

This clone was seen a few times. The chain uses TRBV30 and TRBJ2-3; D is unresolved. Germline V gene lookup returns CDR1 GTSNPN and CDR2 SVGIG (reference sequence). The CDR3 spans 14 residues. Trimming took 0 bases from V and 1 from J, leaving 8 bases between them. The CDR3 bases are TGTGCCTGGAGTGTACTTTCTGGCACAGATACGCAGTATTTT. It codes for CAWSVLSGTDTQYF.